One sample yielded the 6 T cell receptor beta chains listed below, sequenced in a study of T cell responses to AZD1222 COVID-19 vaccine. Clones were sequenced by immunoSEQ multiplex PCR, and TCRdb holds only the in-frame ones, with some missing. The sample contains roughly 140,000 clones, about 92% of which appear only once. The material was peripheral blood, obtained on day 0 of AZD1222 vaccination. The origin of the receptors is an adult in good health.

The V call is TRBV5-4, the J call TRBJ1-2, with TRBD1 matching over 12 bases. There are 17 residues in the CDR3. Unmatched junction bases numbered 12, after V lost 2 bases and J lost 7 bases. Germline loops: CDR1 SGHNT, CDR2 YYREEE (reference sequence). This chain's CDR3 is CASSLRSGTGGAGGYTF. The CDR3 nucleotides are TGTGCCAGCAGCTTACGCTCCGGGACAGGGGGCGCGGGTGGCTACACCTTC.

V usage is TRBV30 and J usage is TRBJ1-1; D perhaps matches TRBD1 (5 bases). Germline assignment: CDR1 GTSNPN and CDR2 SVGIG (reference sequence). The CDR3 totals 11 residues. CDR3 DNA: TGTGCGGCAGGGATCTTGGTTAGGGCTTTCTTT. Translating gives CAAGILVRAFF.

V gene TRBV18 combines with J gene TRBJ1-4; D unresolved. Germline CDR1 KGHSH, CDR2 LQKENI. Trimming left V 0 bases short and J 5 bases short, with 4 bases between. CDR3 size: 13 residues. CDR3 loop: CASSPPENEKLFF. CDR3 DNA: TGTGCCAGCTCACCACCCGAGAATGAAAAACTGTTTTTT.

The CDR3 DNA follows: TGTGCCAGCAGCTTGTCGGGGCAAGGGGACACTGAAGCTTTCTTT. It yields the protein CASSLSGQGDTEAFF. This chain uses TRBV5-4 with TRBJ1-1; weak D call: TRBD1 (5 bases). The V and J ends lost 1 base and 3 bases respectively, with 13 bases between them. This CDR3 contains 15 residues. Germline values: CDR1 SGHNT, CDR2 YYREEE (reference sequence).

This chain links TRBV9 with TRBJ1-6, with TRBD1 matching 8 bases. CDR1 and CDR2 from the germline V gene are SGDLS and YYNGEE. CDR3 length: 13 residues. V shed 3 bases, J shed 9 bases, and the junction held 2 bases outside the gene matches. The DNA of the CDR3 is TGTGCCAGCAGCGGAGACAGGGGTTCACCCCTCCACTTT. As protein: CASSGDRGSPLHF.

The rearrangement uses TRBV7-2 and TRBJ1-5; D is unresolved. The CDR3 has 13 amino acids. Trimming took 2 bases from V and 4 from J, leaving 6 bases between them. Germline CDR1 is SGHTA and CDR2 is FQGNSA. The DNA of the CDR3 is TGTGCCAGCAGCTTACGACTGAATCAGCCCCAGCATTTT. As protein: CASSLRLNQPQHF.